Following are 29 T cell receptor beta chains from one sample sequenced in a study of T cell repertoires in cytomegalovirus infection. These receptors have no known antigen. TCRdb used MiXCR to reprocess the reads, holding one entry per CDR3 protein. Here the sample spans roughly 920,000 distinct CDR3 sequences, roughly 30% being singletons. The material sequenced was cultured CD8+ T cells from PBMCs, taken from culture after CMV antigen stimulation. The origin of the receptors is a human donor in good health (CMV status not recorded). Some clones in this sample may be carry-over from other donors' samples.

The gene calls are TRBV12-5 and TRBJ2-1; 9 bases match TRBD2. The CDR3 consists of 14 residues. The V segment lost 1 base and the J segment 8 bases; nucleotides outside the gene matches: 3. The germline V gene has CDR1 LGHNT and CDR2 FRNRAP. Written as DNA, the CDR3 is TGTGCTAGTGGTTTGGGGACTAGCGTGGATGAGCAGTTCTTC. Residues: CASGLGTSVDEQFF.

The CDR3 coding sequence is TGTGCCAGCAGCCACTCTGGGGCCAACGTCCTGACTTTC. This codes for CASSHSGANVLTF. V usage is TRBV14 and J usage is TRBJ2-6; D is uncertain. The CDR3 length is 13 residues. The germline V gene encodes CDR1 SGHDN and CDR2 FVKESK. Trimming pared 3 bases from V and 0 bases from J, leaving 0 bases between.

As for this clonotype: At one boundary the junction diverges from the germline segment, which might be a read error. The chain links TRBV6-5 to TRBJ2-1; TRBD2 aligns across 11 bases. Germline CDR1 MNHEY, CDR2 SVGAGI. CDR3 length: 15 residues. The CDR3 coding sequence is TGTGCCAGCAGAGTAGCGGGGGGGCAATACAATGAGCAGCTCTTC. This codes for CASRVAGGQYNEQLF.

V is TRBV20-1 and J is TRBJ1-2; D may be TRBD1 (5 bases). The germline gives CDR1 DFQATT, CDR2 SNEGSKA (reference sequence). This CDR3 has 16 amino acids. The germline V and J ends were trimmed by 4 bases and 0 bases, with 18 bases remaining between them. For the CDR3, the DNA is TGCAGTGCTACGGGAAATAAGGCAGGGCCTAACTATGGCTACACCTTC. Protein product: CSATGNKAGPNYGYTF.

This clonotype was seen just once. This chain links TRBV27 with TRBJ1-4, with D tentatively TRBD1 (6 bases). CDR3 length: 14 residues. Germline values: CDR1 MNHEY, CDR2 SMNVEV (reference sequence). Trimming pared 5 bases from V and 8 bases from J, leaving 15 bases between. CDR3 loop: CASSQTGAREKLFF. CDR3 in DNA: TGTGCCAGCAGTCAGACAGGAGCTCGAGAAAAACTGTTTTTT.

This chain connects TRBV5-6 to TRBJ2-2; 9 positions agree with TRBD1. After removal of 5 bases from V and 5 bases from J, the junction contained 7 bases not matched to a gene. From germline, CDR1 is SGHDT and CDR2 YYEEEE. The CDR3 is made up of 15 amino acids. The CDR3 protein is CASRLQGAGTGELFF. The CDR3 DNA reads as TGTGCCAGCAGACTACAGGGGGCAGGGACCGGGGAGCTGTTTTTT.

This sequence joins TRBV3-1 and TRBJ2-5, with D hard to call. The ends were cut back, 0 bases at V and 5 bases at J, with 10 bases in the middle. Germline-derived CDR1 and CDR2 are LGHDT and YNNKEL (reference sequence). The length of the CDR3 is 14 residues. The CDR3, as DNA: TGTGCCAGCAGCCAAGATACTATGGTGGAGACCCAGTACTTC. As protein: CASSQDTMVETQYF.

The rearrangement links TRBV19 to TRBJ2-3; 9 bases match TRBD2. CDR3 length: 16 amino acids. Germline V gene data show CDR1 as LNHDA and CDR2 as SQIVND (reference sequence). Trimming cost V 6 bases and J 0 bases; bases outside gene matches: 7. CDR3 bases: TGTGCCAGTAGACAGGAGCGGGGGGCTAGCACAGATACGCAGTATTTT. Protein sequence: CASRQERGASTDTQYF.

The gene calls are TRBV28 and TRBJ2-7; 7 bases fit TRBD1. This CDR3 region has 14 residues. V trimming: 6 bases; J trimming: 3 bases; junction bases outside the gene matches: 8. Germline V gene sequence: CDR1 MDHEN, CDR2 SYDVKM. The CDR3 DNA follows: TGTGCCAGCAGGCCAAACAGGGGATACTACGAGCAGTACGTC. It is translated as CASRPNRGYYEQYV.

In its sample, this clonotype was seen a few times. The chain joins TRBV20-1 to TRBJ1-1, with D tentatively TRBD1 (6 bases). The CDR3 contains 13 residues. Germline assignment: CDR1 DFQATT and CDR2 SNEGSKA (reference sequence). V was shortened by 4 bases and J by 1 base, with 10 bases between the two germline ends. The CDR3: CSAIPGQNTEAFF. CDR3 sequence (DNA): TGCAGTGCTATACCGGGACAGAACACTGAAGCTTTCTTT.

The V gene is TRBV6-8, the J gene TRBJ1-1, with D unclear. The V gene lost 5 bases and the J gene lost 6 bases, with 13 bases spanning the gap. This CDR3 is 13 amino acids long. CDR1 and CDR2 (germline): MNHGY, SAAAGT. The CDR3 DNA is TGTGCCAGCAGTCCCTACTCGGGCGCTGAAGCTTTCTTT. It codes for CASSPYSGAEAFF.

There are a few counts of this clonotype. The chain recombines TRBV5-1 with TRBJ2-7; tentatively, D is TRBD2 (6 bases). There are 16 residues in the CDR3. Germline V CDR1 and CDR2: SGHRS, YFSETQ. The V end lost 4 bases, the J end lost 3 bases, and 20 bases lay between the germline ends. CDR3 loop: CASSRGRGLAFYEQYV. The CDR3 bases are TGCGCCAGCAGCCGCGGACGGGGCCTAGCGTTCTACGAGCAGTACGTC.

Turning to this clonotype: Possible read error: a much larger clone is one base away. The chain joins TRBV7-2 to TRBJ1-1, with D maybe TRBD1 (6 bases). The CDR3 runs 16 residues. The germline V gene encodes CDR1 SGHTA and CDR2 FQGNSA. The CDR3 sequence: CACSLAGGGMNTEAFF. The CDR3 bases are TGTGCCTGCAGCTTAGCCGGGGGGGGCATGAACACTGAAGCTTTCTTT.

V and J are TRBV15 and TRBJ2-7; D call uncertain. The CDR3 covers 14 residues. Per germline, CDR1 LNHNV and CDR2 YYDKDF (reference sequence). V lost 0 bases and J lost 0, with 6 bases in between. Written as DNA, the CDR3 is TGTGCCACCAGCAGAGACAGGTACTCCTACGAGCAGTACTTC. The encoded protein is CATSRDRYSYEQYF. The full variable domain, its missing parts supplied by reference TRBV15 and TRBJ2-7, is DAMVIQNPRYQVTQFGKPVTLSCSQTLNHNVMYWYQQKSSQAPKLLFHYYDKDFNNEADTPDNFQSRRPNTSFCFLDIRSPGLGDTAMYLCATSRDRYSYEQYFGPGTRLTVT.

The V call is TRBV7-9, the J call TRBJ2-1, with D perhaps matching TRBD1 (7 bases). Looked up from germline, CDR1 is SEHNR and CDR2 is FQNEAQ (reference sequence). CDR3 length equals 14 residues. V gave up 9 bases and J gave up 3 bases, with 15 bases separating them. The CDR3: CARPRGRDYNEQFF. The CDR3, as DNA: TGTGCCAGGCCAAGGGGGCGGGACTACAATGAGCAGTTCTTC. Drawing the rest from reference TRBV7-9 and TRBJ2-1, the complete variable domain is DTGVSQNPRHKITKRGQNVTFRCDPISEHNRLYWYRQTLGQGPEFLTYFQNEAQLEKSRLLSDRFSAERPKGSFSTLEIQRTEQGDSAMYLCARPRGRDYNEQFFGPGTRLTVL.

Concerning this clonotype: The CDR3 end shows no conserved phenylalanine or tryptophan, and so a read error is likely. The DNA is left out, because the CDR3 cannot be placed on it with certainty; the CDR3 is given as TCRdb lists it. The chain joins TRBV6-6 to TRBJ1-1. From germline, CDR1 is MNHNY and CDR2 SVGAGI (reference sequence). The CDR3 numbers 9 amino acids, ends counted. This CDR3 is CASSYDGPV.

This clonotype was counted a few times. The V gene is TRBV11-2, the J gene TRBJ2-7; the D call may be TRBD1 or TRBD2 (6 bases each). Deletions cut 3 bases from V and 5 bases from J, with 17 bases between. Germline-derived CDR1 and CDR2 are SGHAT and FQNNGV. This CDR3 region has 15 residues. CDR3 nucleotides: TGTGCCAGCAGCTTGGACCGCTTGGGGGGCAACGAGCAGTACTTC. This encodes CASSLDRLGGNEQYF.

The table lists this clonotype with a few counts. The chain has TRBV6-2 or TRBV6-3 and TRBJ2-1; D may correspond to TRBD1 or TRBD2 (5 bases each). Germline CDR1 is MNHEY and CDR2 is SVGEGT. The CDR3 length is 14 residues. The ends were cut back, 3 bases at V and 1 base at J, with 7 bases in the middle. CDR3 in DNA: TGTGCCAGCAGTTATGAGGGGTCCTACAATGAGCAGTTCTTC. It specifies CASSYEGSYNEQFF.

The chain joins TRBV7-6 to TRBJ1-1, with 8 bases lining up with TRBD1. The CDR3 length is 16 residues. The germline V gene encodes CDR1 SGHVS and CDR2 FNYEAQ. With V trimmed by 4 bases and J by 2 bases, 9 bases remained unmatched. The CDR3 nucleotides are TGTGCCAGCAGCTCTAGTCAGGGGGCTCTCAACACTGAAGCTTTCTTT. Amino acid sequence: CASSSSQGALNTEAFF.

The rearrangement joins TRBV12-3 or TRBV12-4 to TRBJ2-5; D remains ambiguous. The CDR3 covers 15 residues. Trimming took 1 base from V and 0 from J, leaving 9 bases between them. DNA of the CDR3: TGTGCCAGCAGTTTAGTCGCGACGTACCAAGAGACCCAGTACTTC. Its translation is CASSLVATYQETQYF.

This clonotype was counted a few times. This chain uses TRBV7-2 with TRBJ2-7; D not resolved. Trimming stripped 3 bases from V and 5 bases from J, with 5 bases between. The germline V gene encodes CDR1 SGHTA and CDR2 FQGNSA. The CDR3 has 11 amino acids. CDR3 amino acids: CASSLFHEQYF. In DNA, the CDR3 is TGTGCCAGCAGCTTGTTCCACGAGCAGTACTTC.

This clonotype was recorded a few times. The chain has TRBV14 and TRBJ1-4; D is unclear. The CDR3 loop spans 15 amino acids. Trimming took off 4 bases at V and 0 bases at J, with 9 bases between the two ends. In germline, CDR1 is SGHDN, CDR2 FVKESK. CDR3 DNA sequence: TGTGCCAGCAGCCCTTATTCCGCAACTAATGAAAAACTGTTTTTT. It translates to CASSPYSATNEKLFF.

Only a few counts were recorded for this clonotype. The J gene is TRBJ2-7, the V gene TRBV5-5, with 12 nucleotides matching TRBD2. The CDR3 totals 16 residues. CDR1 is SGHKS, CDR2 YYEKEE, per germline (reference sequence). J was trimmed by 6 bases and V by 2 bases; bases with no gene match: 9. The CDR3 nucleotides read TGTGCCAGCAGCTTCTTCTCTAGCGGGGGGGCCGTCGAGCAGTACTTC. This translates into CASSFFSSGGAVEQYF.

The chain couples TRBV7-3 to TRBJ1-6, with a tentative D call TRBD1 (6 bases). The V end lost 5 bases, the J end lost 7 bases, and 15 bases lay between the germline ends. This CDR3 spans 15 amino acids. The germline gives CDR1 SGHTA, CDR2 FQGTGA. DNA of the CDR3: TGTGCCAGCAGCCAACTCACAGGGTGGAATTCACCCCTCCACTTT. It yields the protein CASSQLTGWNSPLHF.

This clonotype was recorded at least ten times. The DNA for the CDR3 is TGTGCCAGCAGCTTATTTCAACTAGCGGTCAAAGAGACCCAGTACTTC. Translating it yields CASSLFQLAVKETQYF. The gene calls are TRBV7-8 and TRBJ2-5; 8 bases align to TRBD2. CDR1 and CDR2 from the germline V gene are SGHVS and FQNEAQ. The CDR3 extends over 16 amino acids. V shed 2 bases, J shed 3 bases, and the junction held 8 bases outside the gene matches.

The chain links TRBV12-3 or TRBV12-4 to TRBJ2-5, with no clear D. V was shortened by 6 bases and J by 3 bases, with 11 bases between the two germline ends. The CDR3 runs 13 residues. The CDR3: CASRILGKETQYF. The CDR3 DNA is TGTGCCAGCAGGATATTGGGGAAAGAGACCCAGTACTTC.

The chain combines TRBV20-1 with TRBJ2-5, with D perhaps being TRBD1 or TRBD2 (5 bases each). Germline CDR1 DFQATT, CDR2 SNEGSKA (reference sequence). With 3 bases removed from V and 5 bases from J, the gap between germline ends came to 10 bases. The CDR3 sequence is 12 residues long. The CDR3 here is CSASLEGETQYF. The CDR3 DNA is TGCAGTGCTAGCCTAGAGGGGGAGACCCAGTACTTC.

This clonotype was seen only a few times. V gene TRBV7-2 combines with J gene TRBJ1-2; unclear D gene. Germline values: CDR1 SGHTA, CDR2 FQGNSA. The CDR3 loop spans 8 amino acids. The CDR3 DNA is TGTGGGGTTGACGGCTACACCTTC. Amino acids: CGVDGYTF.

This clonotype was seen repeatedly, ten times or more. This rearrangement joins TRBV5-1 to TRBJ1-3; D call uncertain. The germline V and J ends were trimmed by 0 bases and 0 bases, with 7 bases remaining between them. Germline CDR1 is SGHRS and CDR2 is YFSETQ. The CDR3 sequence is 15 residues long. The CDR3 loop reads CASSLERSSGNTIYF. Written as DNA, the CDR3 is TGCGCCAGCAGCTTGGAAAGAAGCTCTGGAAACACCATATATTTT.